This T cell receptor (beta chain) originates from a study of blood T cell repertoires in COVID-19. Some clones are missing from TCRdb's copy, which holds only in-frame ones; the method was immunoSEQ multiplex PCR. This table has 60,000 to 70,000 clones, more than 75% appearing once. The germline V gene encodes CDR1 SGHRS and CDR2 YFSETQ. The V end lost 2 bases, the J end lost 7 bases, and 6 bases lay between the germline ends. The CDR3 covers 11 residues. This receptor was identified in a woman aged 55-75 years with acute or convalescent COVID-19. The chain couples TRBV5-1 to TRBJ2-5; D is unclear. Input material: peripheral blood. Written as DNA, the CDR3 is TGCGCCAGCAGCTTCGAGGCGACCCAGTACTTC. It specifies CASSFEATQYF.